This TCR beta chain was retrieved from a study of blood T cell repertoires in COVID-19 (dated by TCRdb to about 2020). Some background on the complete study: Samples covering the acute and convalescent phases of COVID-19 were provided by collaborators in the United States, Italy and Spain. The material from the prospective study consisted of cDNA or gDNA derived from T cells, B-cell-depleted T cells, or PBMCs. The dataset comprised deeply sampled blood TCRbeta repertoires from subjects exposed to, actively infected with, or recovered from COVID-19. A freely available public database, intended as a resource for researchers studying the immune response to SARS-CoV-2, is where the repertoires were released. Samples were obtained from the ongoing ImmuneRACE study (first 160 participants) and from 1,254 subjects provided by 6 global collaborators. The sample metadata nearly always contained a de-identified subject ID, COVID-19 status, age in years and sex. HLA class I and class II types, where available, came from metadata supplied by the sample provider rather than from assay-based typing.

TCRbeta CDR3 regions were amplified from genomic DNA using the immunoSEQ Assay, a bias-controlled multiplex PCR. As for the authors' bioinformatics: Nucleated cell counts per sample were estimated from amplification of reference gene primers within the assay. To quantify the absolute abundance of each unique TCRbeta CDR3 rearrangement, sequence reads were collapsed and filtered. For each sample, productive Simpson clonality was calculated by taking the square root of Simpson's diversity index across productive rearrangements. The table comes from immuneACCESS by way of TCRdb, which keeps in-frame sequences with V and J called. Part of the clones is missing from these tables; in studies checked, under half for an unresolved V gene and the rest for unknown reasons. V, J and clone size are those of that table, while D and trimming were read from the DNA. The sample has about 120,000 clones on record, 85% to 90% of them singletons. The biggest ten clones account for under 13% of the sample.

From a lookup of the germline V gene (reference sequence), CDR1 and CDR2 are PRHDT and FYEKMQ. The CDR3 numbers 14 residues from cysteine through phenylalanine. Only the CDR3 region is kept as DNA, spanning 42 bases read in frame from base 1. Compared with germline, V lacks 5 bases and J lacks 8 bases; bases without a gene match: 10. Points on this clone: Its antigen target is currently unknown. Within one base of it there is no much larger clone, and no base qualities were kept.

Collaborating institutions collected whole blood in K2EDTA tubes following their own protocols. Collaborator samples were shipped for TCRbeta analysis as frozen whole blood, isolated PBMCs, or DNA extracted from either sample type. Overall study results and their limits: How much clinical and demographic metadata was included differed by source and by participant, and the metadata was provided uncurated.

Recombination joined TRBV13 with TRBJ2-7, with TRBD1 matching 9 junction bases. This TCR came from an elderly man with acute or convalescent COVID-19. The specimen sequenced was peripheral blood. The DNA sequence is TGTGCCAGCAGCGCGGGGCCCGGGACAGGGAAGCAGTACTTC. Translated, this is CASSAGPGTGKQYF.